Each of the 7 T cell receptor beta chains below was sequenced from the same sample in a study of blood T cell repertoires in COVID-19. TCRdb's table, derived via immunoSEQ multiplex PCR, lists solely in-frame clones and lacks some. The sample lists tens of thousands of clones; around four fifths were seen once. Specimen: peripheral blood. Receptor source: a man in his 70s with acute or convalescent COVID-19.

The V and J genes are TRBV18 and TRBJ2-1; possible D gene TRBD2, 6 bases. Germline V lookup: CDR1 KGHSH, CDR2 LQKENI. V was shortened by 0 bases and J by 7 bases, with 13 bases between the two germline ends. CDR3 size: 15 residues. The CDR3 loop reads CASSPPGTAGNEQFF. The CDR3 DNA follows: TGTGCCAGCTCACCACCCGGGACCGCGGGGAATGAGCAGTTCTTC.

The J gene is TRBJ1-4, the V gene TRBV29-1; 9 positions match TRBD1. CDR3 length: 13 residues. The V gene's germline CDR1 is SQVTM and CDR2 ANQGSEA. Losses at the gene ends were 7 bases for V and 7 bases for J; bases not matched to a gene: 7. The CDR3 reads CSGSQGAGEKLFF. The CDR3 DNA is TGCAGCGGGTCACAGGGGGCCGGTGAAAAACTGTTTTTT.

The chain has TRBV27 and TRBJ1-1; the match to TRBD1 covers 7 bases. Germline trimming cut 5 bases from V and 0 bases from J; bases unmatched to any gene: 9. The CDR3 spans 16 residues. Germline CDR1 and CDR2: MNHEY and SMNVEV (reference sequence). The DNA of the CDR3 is TGTGCCAGCAGTCCAACCACCAGGGGGGTGAACACTGAAGCTTTCTTT. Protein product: CASSPTTRGVNTEAFF.

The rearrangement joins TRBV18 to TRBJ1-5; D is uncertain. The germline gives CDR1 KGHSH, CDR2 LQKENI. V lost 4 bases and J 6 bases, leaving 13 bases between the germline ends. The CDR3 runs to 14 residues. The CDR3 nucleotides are TGTGCCAGCTCACTAGGAGGGAAAGGTCAGCCCCAGCATTTT. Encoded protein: CASSLGGKGQPQHF.

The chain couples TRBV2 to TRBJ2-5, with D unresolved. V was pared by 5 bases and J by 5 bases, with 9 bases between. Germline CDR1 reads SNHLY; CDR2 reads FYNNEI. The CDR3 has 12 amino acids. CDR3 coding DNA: TGTGCCAGCAGTTACGCCAGGGAGACCCAGTACTTC. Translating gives CASSYARETQYF.

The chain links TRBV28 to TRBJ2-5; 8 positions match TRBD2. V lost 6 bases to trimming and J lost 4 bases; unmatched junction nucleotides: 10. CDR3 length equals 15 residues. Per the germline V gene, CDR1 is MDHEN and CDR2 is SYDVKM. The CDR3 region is CASSTHAGGAETQYF. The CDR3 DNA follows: TGTGCCAGCAGCACCCACGCGGGGGGTGCAGAGACCCAGTACTTC. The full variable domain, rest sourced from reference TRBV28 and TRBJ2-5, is DVKVTQSSRYLVKRTGEKVFLECVQDMDHENMFWYRQDPGLGLRLIYFSYDVKMKEKGDIPEGYSVSREKKERFSLILESASTNQTSMYLCASSTHAGGAETQYFGPGTRLLVL.

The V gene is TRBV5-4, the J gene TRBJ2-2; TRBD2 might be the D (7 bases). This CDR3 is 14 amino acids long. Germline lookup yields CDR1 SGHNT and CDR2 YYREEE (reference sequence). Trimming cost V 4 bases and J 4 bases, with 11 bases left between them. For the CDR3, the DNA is TGTGCCAGCAGCCTGGGGGGGCCCACCGGGGAGCTGTTTTTT. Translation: CASSLGGPTGELFF.